These T cell receptor beta chains were read from a single sample in a study of cytomegalovirus exposure and HLA in healthy donors. Sequenced by immunoSEQ multiplex PCR; TCRdb stores in-frame clones only, minus some. The repertoire consists of over 80,000 clones, with approximately 85% occurring once and the leading ten covering under 5.5%. Sequenced material: PBMCs. These receptors came from a man aged 40-49 years in good health and CMV-seropositive. Both conserved end residues are part of each CDR3. The order of the fields is J gene, clone size, D gene, V gene, CDR3 DNA, CDR3 protein. A D gene is named only where the DNA matches it firmly. The size entry is marked missing in some rows and otherwise reads once, few, many or a size class.

TRBJ2-2,-,TRBD1,TRBV7-6,TGTGCCAGCAGCCTTGGACAGGGAAGGTCGTCGGGGGAGCTGTTTTTT,CASSLGQGRSSGELFF
TRBJ2-7,-,-,TRBV30,TGTGCCTGGAGTGTAAAAGGGGCCTCCGAGCAGTACTTC,CAWSVKGASEQYF
TRBJ1-6,-,-,TRBV11-2,TGTGCCAGCAGCTTTGAGGTTAACTATAATTCACCCCTCCACTTT,CASSFEVNYNSPLHF
TRBJ1-2,once,-,TRBV7-9,TGTGCCAGCAGCTTAACCTCCCGACCGCTAGCTAACTATGGCTACACCTTC,CASSLTSRPLANYGYTF
TRBJ2-7,-,TRBD2,TRBV2,TGTGCCACTGGGAGGGACGAGCAGTACTTC,CATGRDEQYF
TRBJ2-2,-,-,TRBV7-9,TGTGCCAGCAGACAGGCCGGGAGTCGGGCCGGGGAGCTGTTTTTT,CASRQAGSRAGELFF
TRBJ2-7,-,-,TRBV27,TGTGCCAGCAGCCGGGACTTCAGGGGGAGCTACGAGCAGTACTTC,CASSRDFRGSYEQYF
TRBJ1-1,-,-,TRBV2,TGTGCCAGCAGTGAAGCGCTTGGGCAGATGAACACTGAAGCTTTCTTT,CASSEALGQMNTEAFF
TRBJ1-1,-,-,TRBV19,TGTGCCAGTAGTATCCTCCCGACATCGAACACTGAAGCTTTCTTT,CASSILPTSNTEAFF
TRBJ2-3,-,TRBD1,TRBV5-8,TGTGCCAGCAGCTTACTGACAGGGCCAGATACGCAGTATTTT,CASSLLTGPDTQYF
TRBJ1-2,-,-,TRBV9,TGTGCCAGCAGGGAAAGGACAGCTAACCCTTCTAACTATGGCTACACCTTC,CASRERTANPSNYGYTF
TRBJ1-5,-,TRBD1,TRBV30,TGTGCCTGGGGAGGACAGGCCGATCAGCCCCAGCATTTT,CAWGGQADQPQHF
TRBJ1-1,-,TRBD1,TRBV7-2,TGTGCCAGCAGCCTGCGGACAGGGCTAATGAACACTGAAGCTTTCTTT,CASSLRTGLMNTEAFF
TRBJ1-2,-,-,TRBV6-6,TGTGCCAGCACTAATACGGATGGCTACACCTTC,CASTNTDGYTF
TRBJ2-1,-,-,TRBV2,TGTGCCAGCGGGAGGCCCCAATCTGCCAGCTCCTACAATGAGCAGTTCTTC,CASGRPQSASSYNEQFF
TRBJ1-2,-,-,TRBV29-1,TGCAGCGTTGCAGCGGGCGAAGGCTATGGCTACACCTTC,CSVAAGEGYGYTF
TRBJ1-1,many,-,TRBV9,TGTGCCAGCAGCGTAAGTGCAGGGAGGGGACTGAACACTGAAGCTTTCTTT,CASSVSAGRGLNTEAFF
TRBJ2-5,-,-,TRBV6-5,TGTGCCAGCAGTTACTCGAGGGGGTTGGGGGAGACCCAGTACTTC,CASSYSRGLGETQYF
TRBJ2-3,few,-,TRBV5-1,TGCGCCAGCAGCTTACAGGGGGGGGACACAGATACGCAGTATTTT,CASSLQGGDTDTQYF
TRBJ2-4,few,-,TRBV10-2,TGCGCCAGCAGTGAGTCGAATGACGGCGGGTTAAACATTCAGTACTTC,CASSESNDGGLNIQYF
TRBJ1-1,-,-,TRBV7-9,TGTGCCGGAGGGAGGCAGATGAACACTGAAGCTTTCTTT,CAGGRQMNTEAFF
TRBJ1-1,few,-,TRBV6-1,TGTGCCAGCAGTGATTACATTTTCACTGAAGCTTTCTTT,CASSDYIFTEAFF
TRBJ1-1,-,-,TRBV11-1,TGTGCCAGCAGCTCGGACGGACTAAACACTGAAGCTTTCTTT,CASSSDGLNTEAFF
TRBJ1-5,-,-,TRBV9,TGTGCCAGCAGCGCGTCAGGGAGCAATCAGCCCCAGCATTTT,CASSASGSNQPQHF
TRBJ2-2,-,-,TRBV7-6,TGTGCCAGCAGCCCGTGGGGCGGCGCCTCGAGCACCGGGGAGCTGTTTTTT,CASSPWGGASSTGELFF
TRBJ2-3,-,-,TRBV28,TGTGCCAGCAGGCCGGGACAATGGGAAGTTACAGATACGCAGTATTTT,CASRPGQWEVTDTQYF
TRBJ2-7,-,TRBD2,TRBV7-2,TGTGCCAGCAGCTGGGGACTAGCGGGAGGGGAGCAGTACTTC,CASSWGLAGGEQYF
TRBJ1-1,-,-,TRBV19,TGTGCCAGTAGTCCCCGACAATTGAACACTGAAGCTTTCTTT,CASSPRQLNTEAFF
TRBJ1-1,-,-,TRBV5-4,TGTGCCAGCAGCTTGGAGGCGGGGCGGACTCCTGAAGCTTTCTTT,CASSLEAGRTPEAFF
TRBJ2-3,-,-,TRBV5-4,TGTGCCAGCAGCTTGGGCGAAGATACGCAGTATTTT,CASSLGEDTQYF
TRBJ2-7,-,TRBD1,TRBV6-1,TGTGCCGTGACAGGGGAAGGCTACGAGCAGTACTTC,CAVTGEGYEQYF
TRBJ2-6,-,TRBD2,TRBV2,TGTGCCAGCACCATAGCGGGGGGCTCTGGGGCCAACGGCCTGACTTTC,CASTIAGGSGANGLTF
TRBJ2-3,-,-,TRBV6-6,TGTGCCAGCAGCCCCCCCGGGACAGATACGCAGTATTTT,CASSPPGTDTQYF
TRBJ2-1,-,TRBD2,TRBV5-1,TGCGCCAGCAGGACCTCGGACGGGGGGGCGAATGAGCAGTTCTTC,CASRTSDGGANEQFF
TRBJ1-1,-,-,TRBV5-6,TGTGCCAGCAGCGGGCGGACGGGCGGGGGAGCTTTCTTT,CASSGRTGGGAFF
TRBJ2-3,-,TRBD2,TRBV9,TGTGCCAGCAGCCAAGAGCTAGCGGGGGCTTCCGATACGCAGTATTTT,CASSQELAGASDTQYF
TRBJ1-2,once,-,TRBV12-5,TGTGCTAGTGGTTTCCCGACCGGGTATGGCTACACCTTC,CASGFPTGYGYTF
TRBJ1-5,-,-,TRBV6-5,TGTGCCAGCAGTTACTCAAGGGGGAGGGGTCAGCCCCAGCATTTT,CASSYSRGRGQPQHF
TRBJ2-3,-,TRBD2,TRBV7-6,TGTGCCAGCAGCTTATTTAGCGGGAGGACTGCGAGTTCAGATACGCAGTATTTT,CASSLFSGRTASSDTQYF
TRBJ2-7,-,-,TRBV6-5,TGTGCCAGCAGTTACTCCATTTCCTACGAGCAGTACTTC,CASSYSISYEQYF
TRBJ2-7,-,TRBD1,TRBV6-5,TGTGCCAGCAGCCGGACAGGGCCCCCCTACGAGCAGTACTTC,CASSRTGPPYEQYF
TRBJ2-1,once,TRBD1,TRBV27,TGTGCCAGCAGTATCTCCCCCGGGACAGGTCGCCTCGAGCAGTTCTTC,CASSISPGTGRLEQFF
TRBJ1-2,-,TRBD1,TRBV5-6,TGTGCCAGCAGCCTGGGACAGGCATCCTATGGCTACACCTTC,CASSLGQASYGYTF
TRBJ1-2,-,-,TRBV2,TGTGCCAGCAGTGCGACGGGGAACTATGGCTACACCTTC,CASSATGNYGYTF
TRBJ2-7,-,-,TRBV13,TGTGCCAGCAGCTTAGGAGGAAACCGGGTCAGCGACTCCTACGAGCAGTACTTC,CASSLGGNRVSDSYEQYF
TRBJ2-4,-,-,TRBV4-1,TGCGCCAGCAGCCAAGGCCCCCTTAGCGGACTAGCCAAAAACATTCAGTACTTC,CASSQGPLSGLAKNIQYF
TRBJ1-5,-,TRBD1,TRBV7-2,TGTGCCAGCAGCTGGACAGGAACTAGCAATCAGCCCCAGCATTTT,CASSWTGTSNQPQHF
TRBJ2-5,-,TRBD1,TRBV7-6,TGTGCCAGCCTCCTTACAGGACAGGGGGCTTTCGAGACCCAGTACTTC,CASLLTGQGAFETQYF
TRBJ1-1,few,-,TRBV7-8,TGTGCCAGCAGCTACCAGATGAACACTGAAGCTTTCTTT,CASSYQMNTEAFF
TRBJ1-2,-,-,TRBV6-1,TGTGCCAGCAGTGAACCGAGGGCCAGCTCCAGCCATTCCTTC,CASSEPRASSSHSF
TRBJ2-5,-,-,TRBV28,TGTGCCAGCAGTTCAGCCCTGGGACACCCCCCGGAGACCCAGTACTTC,CASSSALGHPPETQYF
TRBJ2-7,-,-,TRBV6-6,TGTGCCAGCAGTTACGGTCGGGGAGCCTACGAGCAGTACTTC,CASSYGRGAYEQYF
TRBJ2-7,-,-,TRBV6-6,TGTGCCAGCAGTGGTAGCTCCTACGAGCAGTACTTC,CASSGSSYEQYF
TRBJ2-7,-,TRBD2,TRBV6-5,TGTGCCAGCAGTCCGACTAGCGGGGGGCCCTACGAGCAGTACTTC,CASSPTSGGPYEQYF
TRBJ2-7,-,-,TRBV28,TGTGCCAGCAGGAAGCGACTAGAAGAGCAGTACTTC,CASRKRLEEQYF
TRBJ1-5,once,-,TRBV19,TGTGCCAGTAACGACCGGGGTCAGCCCCAGCATTTT,CASNDRGQPQHF
TRBJ1-6,-,-,TRBV30,TGTGCCTGGGGCCAGGAATCCTATAATTCACCCCTCCACTTT,CAWGQESYNSPLHF
TRBJ1-2,-,TRBD1,TRBV29-1,TGCAGCGCGACAGGGGGCAGGGGCTATGGCTACACCTTC,CSATGGRGYGYTF
TRBJ1-2,-,TRBD1,TRBV9,TGTGCCAGCAGCCCGCAGCCAGGGGGAACCTTGGGCTACACCTTC,CASSPQPGGTLGYTF
TRBJ1-4,-,-,TRBV27,TGTGCCAGCAGTTTATCGGACCCAGCATTCCGAGGGGAAAAACTGTTTTTT,CASSLSDPAFRGEKLFF